The 24 T cell receptor beta chains in this list originate from one sample, sequenced in a study of cytomegalovirus exposure and HLA in healthy donors. It was with 60 Vbeta and 13 Jbeta primers that the PCR ran. The data were produced by immunoSEQ multiplex PCR, yet TCRdb's version contains in-frame clones alone and is incomplete. The sample lists over 150,000 clones, around 80% occurring once. Sequenced: PBMCs. The receptor source for this set is a woman aged 25-40 years in good health and CMV-seropositive.

Only a few counts were recorded for this clone. The genes are TRBV10-3 and TRBJ2-3; D remains ambiguous. Trimming removed 7 bases from V and 0 bases from J, with 11 bases in between. This CDR3 comprises 14 residues. Germline V gives CDR1 ENHRY, CDR2 SYGVKD. The CDR3 here is CAIMSSRSTDTQYF. DNA for the CDR3: TGTGCCATCATGAGCAGCAGGAGCACAGATACGCAGTATTTT.

This chain uses TRBV7-6 with TRBJ2-1; 9 bases are shared with TRBD1. There are 16 residues in the CDR3. V was clipped by 3 bases and J by 8 bases; unmatched bases: 11. Germline V gene data show CDR1 as SGHVS and CDR2 as FNYEAQ. CDR3 sequence: CASSLDPRDRVHEQFF. DNA of the CDR3: TGTGCCAGCAGCTTGGACCCCCGGGACAGGGTTCATGAGCAGTTCTTC.

This rearrangement joins TRBV7-9 to TRBJ2-7; D unclear. The CDR3 length is 10 residues. V lost 5 bases to trimming and J lost 6 bases, with 5 bases between them. The germline gives CDR1 SEHNR, CDR2 FQNEAQ (reference sequence). CDR3 DNA sequence: TGTGCCAGCAGCCCCCGCGAGCAGTACTTC. Amino acids: CASSPREQYF.

The chain recombines TRBV19 with TRBJ1-5, with a possible D match to TRBD1 (5 bases). In germline, CDR1 is LNHDA, CDR2 SQIVND (reference sequence). V shed 3 bases and J shed 4 bases, with 13 bases lying between them. The CDR3 totals 15 residues. The CDR3 DNA sequence: TGTGCCAGTAGTATTAGCGGGGGATTGAATCAGCCCCAGCATTTT. As protein: CASSISGGLNQPQHF.

The chain employs TRBV12-5 and TRBJ2-7; 13 bases are a match to TRBD2. This CDR3 has 16 residues. Germline CDR1 reads LGHNT; CDR2 reads FRNRAP. Trimming removed 5 bases from V and 5 bases from J; junction bases left unmatched: 9. The CDR3 DNA reads TGTGCTAGTGGTCGCGGACTAGCGGGAGTCCCCGACGAGCAGTACTTC. It encodes CASGRGLAGVPDEQYF. Based on the CDR3 plus reference TRBV12-5 and TRBJ2-7, the full variable domain is DARVTQTPRHKVTEMGQEVTMRCQPILGHNTVFWYRQTMMQGLELLAYFRNRAPLDDSGMPKDRFSAEMPDATLATLKIQPSEPRDSAVYFCASGRGLAGVPDEQYFGPGTRLTVT.

The gene calls are TRBV10-3 and TRBJ2-1; 7 bases are shared with TRBD2. J gave up 5 bases and V 4 bases, and 5 bases lay outside the gene matches. The CDR3 spans 14 residues. Germline CDR1 and CDR2: ENHRY and SYGVKD. Written as DNA, the CDR3 is TGTGCCATCAGTGCGCGGGAGAACAACAATGAGCAGTTCTTC. Translating gives CAISARENNNEQFF.

CDR3 loop: CASSLLAGGDSYEQYF. DNA for the CDR3: TGCGCCAGCAGCTTACTAGCGGGAGGGGACTCCTACGAGCAGTACTTC. This chain connects TRBV5-1 to TRBJ2-7; 13 bases align to TRBD2. Unmatched junction bases numbered 2, after V lost 2 bases and J lost 0 bases. CDR1 and CDR2 (germline): SGHRS, YFSETQ. This CDR3 contains 16 residues. The full variable domain, its missing parts supplied by reference TRBV5-1 and TRBJ2-7, is KAGVTQTPRYLIKTRGQQVTLSCSPISGHRSVSWYQQTPGQGLQFLFEYFSETQRNKGNFPGRFSGRQFSNSRSEMNVSTLELGDSALYLCASSLLAGGDSYEQYFGPGTRLTVT.

This clone was recorded only once. The chain employs TRBV27 and TRBJ2-5, with 7 nucleotides matching TRBD1. The tail of the sequence fits TRBJ2-7 better, so the J call may be wrong. CDR1 is MNHEY, CDR2 SMNVEV, per germline (reference sequence). The CDR3 has 14 amino acids. The CDR3 spells CASSLIGTAYEQYF. CDR3 coding DNA: TGTGCCAGCAGCCTAATTGGGACAGCCTACGAGCAGTACTTC.

This chain uses TRBV30 with TRBJ2-6; no definite D call. Germline values: CDR1 GTSNPN, CDR2 SVGIG (reference sequence). This CDR3 spans 15 amino acids. Trimming left V 3 bases short and J 2 bases short, with 11 bases between. The CDR3 DNA reads TGTGCCTGGAGCACGGGTCAAGCTGGGGCCAACGTCCTGACTTTC. This codes for CAWSTGQAGANVLTF.

V gene TRBV7-8 combines with J gene TRBJ2-5, with a tentative D call TRBD1 (7 bases). Germline lookup yields CDR1 SGHVS and CDR2 FQNEAQ. The CDR3 is 15 amino acids. V shed 4 bases and J shed 5 bases, with 17 bases lying between them. The chain's CDR3 is CASSSLGGGVETQYF. For the CDR3, the DNA is TGTGCCAGCAGCTCCCTAGGAGGGGGCGTCGAGACCCAGTACTTC.

In regard to this clone: An end of the junction differs from the germline gene, which may be a read error. The chain is built from TRBV30 and TRBJ2-7; TRBD2 matches at 15 bases. Germline CDR1 and CDR2: GTSNPN and SVGIG (reference sequence). CDR3 length equals 18 residues. The CDR3 DNA follows: TGTGCCTGGAGTTCCGGACTAGCGGGAGGGCCCGCCAGGTACGAGCAGCACTTC. It translates to CAWSSGLAGGPARYEQHF.

The chain combines TRBV10-3 with TRBJ1-5; D is unresolved. CDR1 and CDR2 (germline): ENHRY, SYGVKD. V was shortened by 5 bases and J by 2 bases, with 13 bases between the two germline ends. The CDR3 contains 15 residues. CDR3 region: CAISQVGEGNQPQHF. The CDR3 region has the DNA TGTGCCATCAGTCAAGTTGGGGAGGGCAATCAGCCCCAGCATTTT.

This clone was seen once. CDR3 region: CASSITGNTEAFF. DNA of the CDR3: TGTGCCAGCAGCATCACAGGTAACACTGAAGCTTTCTTT. The genes are TRBV5-6 and TRBJ1-1; a weak D match, TRBD1 (5 bases). V dropped 4 bases and J dropped 2 bases, with 9 bases sitting between them. The CDR3 is made up of 13 amino acids. The V gene's germline CDR1 is SGHDT and CDR2 YYEEEE.

This chain uses TRBV5-1 with TRBJ2-1; TRBD1 aligns across 8 bases. Germline V gene data show CDR1 as SGHRS and CDR2 as YFSETQ. V lost 4 bases, J lost 8 bases, and 2 bases stayed unmatched. The CDR3 contains 12 residues. CDR3 residues: CASSPRGHEQFF. The CDR3 region has the DNA TGCGCCAGCAGCCCCAGGGGGCATGAGCAGTTCTTC.

This clone was observed a single time. The chain joins TRBV28 to TRBJ1-4; TRBD1 matches 8 bases. This CDR3 region has 14 residues. Germline-derived CDR1 and CDR2 are MDHEN and SYDVKM. V lost 4 bases and J lost 8; bases outside the gene matches: 6. The CDR3 loop is CASSSDREGEKLFF. The CDR3 nucleotides read TGTGCCAGCAGTTCGGACAGGGAGGGCGAAAAACTGTTTTTT.

CDR3 nucleotide sequence: TGTGCCAGCAGCCGATCGACTAGTCTGTACGAGCAGTACTTC. It codes for CASSRSTSLYEQYF. V gene TRBV6-5 combines with J gene TRBJ2-7, with TRBD2 as a possible D gene (6 bases). The CDR3 is 14 amino acids. Germline lookup yields CDR1 MNHEY and CDR2 SVGAGI. The germline V and J ends were trimmed by 6 bases and 4 bases, with 16 bases remaining between them.

This clone turned up a few times. The rearrangement uses TRBV19 and TRBJ1-2; 7 nucleotides align to TRBD1. There are 15 residues in the CDR3. Germline assignment: CDR1 LNHDA and CDR2 SQIVND (reference sequence). J gave up 8 bases and V 1 base, and 10 bases lay outside the gene matches. CDR3 coding DNA: TGTGCCAGTAGTATAGGACAGGGTACAATGGGAGGCTACACCTTC. This gives the protein CASSIGQGTMGGYTF.

The rearrangement joins TRBV18 to TRBJ2-7; 7 nucleotides line up with TRBD2. Germline CDR1 is KGHSH and CDR2 is LQKENI. This CDR3 spans 16 amino acids. Trimming removed 0 bases from V and 5 bases from J; junction bases left unmatched: 10. The CDR3: CASSPPNRLAVHEQYF. The CDR3 bases are TGTGCCAGCTCACCACCTAATAGACTAGCCGTACACGAGCAGTACTTC. Supplemented by reference TRBV18 and TRBJ2-7, the full variable domain reads NAGVMQNPRHLVRRRGQEARLRCSPMKGHSHVYWYRQLPEEGLKFMVYLQKENIIDESGMPKERFSAEFPKEGPSILRIQQVVRGDSAAYFCASSPPNRLAVHEQYFGPGTRLTVT.

This clone was detected a few times. The genes are TRBV7-3 and TRBJ2-3, with TRBD2 matching over 9 bases. Losses at the gene ends were 2 bases for V and 3 bases for J; bases not matched to a gene: 0. Per germline, CDR1 SGHTA and CDR2 FQGTGA. CDR3 length: 14 amino acids. The CDR3 nucleotides read TGTGCCAGCAGCTTACTAGCGGGGACAGATACGCAGTATTTT. It codes for CASSLLAGTDTQYF.

The chain has TRBV9 and TRBJ1-3, with 11 positions matching TRBD1. CDR1 and CDR2 from the germline V gene are SGDLS and YYNGEE. J gave up 4 bases and V 3 bases, and 9 bases lay outside the gene matches. CDR3 length equals 17 residues. For the CDR3, the DNA is TGTGCCAGCAGCGAGAGATCGGACAGGGGGCCGGGAAACACCATATATTTT. Its protein product is CASSERSDRGPGNTIYF.

This clone was seen a handful of times. The chain couples TRBV6-4 to TRBJ2-1; no definite D call. Trimming pared 3 bases from V and 6 bases from J, leaving 9 bases between. The CDR3 length is 13 residues. Germline values: CDR1 MRHNA, CDR2 SNTAGT. The CDR3 spells CASSETGFNEQFF. DNA for the CDR3: TGTGCCAGCAGTGAGACTGGGTTCAATGAGCAGTTCTTC.

CDR3 sequence: CASSWDRIITSGANTGELFF. CDR3 DNA: TGCGCCAGCAGCTGGGACCGAATAATCACTAGCGGAGCGAACACCGGGGAGCTGTTTTTT. J is TRBJ2-2 and V is TRBV5-1; 8 bases are a match to TRBD2. Germline V lookup: CDR1 SGHRS, CDR2 YFSETQ. CDR3 length: 20 amino acids. After removal of 3 bases from V and 0 bases from J, the junction contained 16 bases not matched to a gene.

In its sample, this clone was seen a few times. This chain connects TRBV6-5 to TRBJ2-7; 8 bases agree with TRBD2. The junction had 6 bases not matched to a gene; V was cut back by 2 bases and J by 0 bases. CDR3 size: 16 residues. Germline V gene data show CDR1 as MNHEY and CDR2 as SVGAGI. CDR3 loop: CASSYGGLGSSYEQYF. As DNA, the CDR3 is TGTGCCAGCAGTTACGGGGGACTAGGAAGCTCCTACGAGCAGTACTTC.

The V call is TRBV7-2, the J call TRBJ2-7, with 7 bases identical to TRBD1. CDR1 is SGHTA and CDR2 is FQGNSA in the germline V gene. V trimming: 6 bases; J trimming: 3 bases; junction bases outside the gene matches: 11. The CDR3 spans 15 residues. The CDR3 here is CASSSGTALFYEQYF. In DNA form, the CDR3 reads TGTGCCAGCAGTTCCGGGACAGCGTTGTTCTACGAGCAGTACTTC. The whole variable domain, remainder taken from reference TRBV7-2 and TRBJ2-7, is GAGVSQSPSNKVTEKGKDVELRCDPISGHTALYWYRQSLGQGLEFLIYFQGNSAPDKSGLPSDRFSAERTGGSVSTLTIQRTQQEDSAVYLCASSSGTALFYEQYFGPGTRLTVT.